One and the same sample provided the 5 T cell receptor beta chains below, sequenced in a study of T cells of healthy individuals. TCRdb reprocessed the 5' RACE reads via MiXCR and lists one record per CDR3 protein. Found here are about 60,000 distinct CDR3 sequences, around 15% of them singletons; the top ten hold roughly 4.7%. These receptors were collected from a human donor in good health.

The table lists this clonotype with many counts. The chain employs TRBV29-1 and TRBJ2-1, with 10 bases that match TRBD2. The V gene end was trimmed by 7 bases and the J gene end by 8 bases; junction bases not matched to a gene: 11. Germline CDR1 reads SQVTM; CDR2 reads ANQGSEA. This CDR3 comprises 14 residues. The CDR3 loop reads CSAGLAGDEDEQFF. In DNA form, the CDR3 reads TGCAGCGCTGGCCTAGCGGGAGACGAGGATGAGCAGTTCTTC.

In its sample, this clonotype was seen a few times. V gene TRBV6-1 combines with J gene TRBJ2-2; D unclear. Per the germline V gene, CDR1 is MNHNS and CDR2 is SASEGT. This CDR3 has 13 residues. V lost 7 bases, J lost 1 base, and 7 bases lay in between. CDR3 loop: CASTGRNTGELFF. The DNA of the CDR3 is TGTGCCAGCACTGGGCGGAACACCGGGGAGCTGTTTTTT.

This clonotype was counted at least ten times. The CDR3, as DNA: TGTGCCAGCAGTTCCGGGGTCCCGTACGAGCAGTACTTC. This sequence encodes CASSSGVPYEQYF. The rearrangement joins TRBV28 to TRBJ2-7; a possible D gene is TRBD2 (5 bases). Germline loops: CDR1 MDHEN, CDR2 SYDVKM. There are 13 residues in the CDR3. Trimming stripped 4 bases from V and 4 bases from J, with 11 bases between.

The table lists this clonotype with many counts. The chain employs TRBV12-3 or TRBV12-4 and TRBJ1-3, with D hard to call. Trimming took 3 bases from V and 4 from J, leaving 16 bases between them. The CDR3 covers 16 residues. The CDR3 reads CASSFRLSNGGNTIYF. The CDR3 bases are TGTGCCAGCAGTTTTCGTCTTTCCAATGGCGGAAACACCATATATTTT.

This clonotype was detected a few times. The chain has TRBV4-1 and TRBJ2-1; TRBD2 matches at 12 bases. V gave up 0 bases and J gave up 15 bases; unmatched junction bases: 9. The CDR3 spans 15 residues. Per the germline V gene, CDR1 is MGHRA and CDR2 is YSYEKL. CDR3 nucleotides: TGCGCCAGCAGCCAAGAGTCTAGCGGGAGGGCCCCAGCGTTCTTC. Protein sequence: CASSQESSGRAPAFF.